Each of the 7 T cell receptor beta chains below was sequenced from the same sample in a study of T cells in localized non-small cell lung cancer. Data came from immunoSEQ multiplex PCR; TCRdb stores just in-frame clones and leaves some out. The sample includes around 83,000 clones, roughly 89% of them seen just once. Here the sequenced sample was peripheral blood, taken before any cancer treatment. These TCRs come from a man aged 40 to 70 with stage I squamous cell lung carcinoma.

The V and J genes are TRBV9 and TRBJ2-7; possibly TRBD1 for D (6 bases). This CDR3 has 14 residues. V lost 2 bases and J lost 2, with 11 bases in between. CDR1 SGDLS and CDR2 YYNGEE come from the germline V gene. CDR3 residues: CASSVGQGTYEQYF. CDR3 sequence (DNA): TGTGCCAGCAGCGTGGGACAAGGTACCTACGAGCAGTACTTC.

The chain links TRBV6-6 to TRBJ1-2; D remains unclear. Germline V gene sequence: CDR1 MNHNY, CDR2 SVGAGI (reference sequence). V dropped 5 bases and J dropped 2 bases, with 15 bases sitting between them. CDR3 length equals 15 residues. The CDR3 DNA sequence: TGTGCCAGCAGTACCGGGAGGAATTTCAACTATGGCTACACCTTC. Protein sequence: CASSTGRNFNYGYTF.

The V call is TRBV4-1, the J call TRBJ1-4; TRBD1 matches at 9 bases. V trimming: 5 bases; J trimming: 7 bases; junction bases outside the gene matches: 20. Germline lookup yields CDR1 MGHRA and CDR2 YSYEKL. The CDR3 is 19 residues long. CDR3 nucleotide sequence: TGCGCCAGCAGCAAAAGATTTGGGACAGGGCCGAGGGAGGGTGAAAAACTGTTTTTT. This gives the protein CASSKRFGTGPREGEKLFF.

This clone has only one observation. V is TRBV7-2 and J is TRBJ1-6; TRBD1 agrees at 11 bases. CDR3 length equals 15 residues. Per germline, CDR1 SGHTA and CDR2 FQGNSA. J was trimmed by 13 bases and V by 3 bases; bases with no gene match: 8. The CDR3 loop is CASSLLGQGASPLHF. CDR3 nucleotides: TGTGCCAGCAGCTTGCTCGGACAGGGGGCTTCTCCCCTCCACTTT.

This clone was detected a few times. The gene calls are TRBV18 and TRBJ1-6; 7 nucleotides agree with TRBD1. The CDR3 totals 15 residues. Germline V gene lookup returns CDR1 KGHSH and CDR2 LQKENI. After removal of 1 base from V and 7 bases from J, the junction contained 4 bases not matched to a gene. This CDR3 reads CASSPRTGPNSPLHF. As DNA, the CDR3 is TGTGCCAGCTCACCACGGACAGGCCCGAATTCACCCCTCCACTTT.

The CDR3 DNA reads as TGTGCCAGCACGGGGGGGCATAGCAATGAGCAGTTCTTC. This encodes CASTGGHSNEQFF. The chain joins TRBV28 to TRBJ2-1, with 8 bases identical to TRBD2. The V segment lost 7 bases and the J segment 6 bases; nucleotides outside the gene matches: 5. The CDR3 has 13 residues. CDR1 MDHEN and CDR2 SYDVKM come from the germline V gene.

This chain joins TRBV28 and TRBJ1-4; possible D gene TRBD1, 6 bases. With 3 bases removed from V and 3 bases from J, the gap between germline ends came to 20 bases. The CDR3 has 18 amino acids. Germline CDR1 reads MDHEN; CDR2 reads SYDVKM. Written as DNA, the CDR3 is TGTGCCAGCAGTTTCCGGGACACGGCTAGTTGGGCTAATGAAAAACTGTTTTTT. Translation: CASSFRDTASWANEKLFF.